Below, 21 T cell receptor beta chains from the same sample are listed, as sequenced in a study of control samples from healthy donors and cancer patients. Data came from immunoSEQ multiplex PCR; TCRdb stores just in-frame clones and leaves some out. The sample consists of 95,000 to 130,000 clones, 88% of them appearing once. Material for sequencing was blood. The receptors derive from a woman aged 70-85 years in good health.

This clone was seen just once. The rearrangement uses TRBV21-1 and TRBJ1-3; TRBD1, as called in the table, went unchecked against the DNA. TRBV21-1 is labeled a pseudogene. This CDR3 has 16 amino acids. CDR3: CASSRASPYSGNTIYF. The DNA of the CDR3 is TGTGCCAGCAGCAGGGCTTCCCCTTACTCTGGAAACACCATATATTTT.

This sequence joins TRBV7-2 and TRBJ1-1, with a weak D call TRBD1 (5 bases). Germline CDR1 is SGHTA and CDR2 is FQGNSA. The CDR3 covers 14 residues. Trimming cost V 4 bases and J 4 bases, with 13 bases left between them. The DNA of the CDR3 is TGTGCCAGCAGCTCCCGGCAGGGTCCCACTGAAGCTTTCTTT. Its protein is CASSSRQGPTEAFF.

A few counts support this clone. CDR3 coding DNA: TGTGCCAGCGGTCGGACAGGGCTCTATGGCTACACCTTC. This encodes CASGRTGLYGYTF. J is TRBJ1-2 and V is TRBV6-5; 8 positions agree with TRBD1. V gave up 8 bases and J gave up 4 bases; unmatched junction bases: 6. This CDR3 is built from 13 residues. Germline values: CDR1 MNHEY, CDR2 SVGAGI.

This chain joins TRBV4-1 and TRBJ2-2; the match to TRBD1 covers 11 bases. This CDR3 region has 15 residues. Per germline, CDR1 MGHRA and CDR2 YSYEKL. V was pared by 1 base and J by 6 bases, with 1 base of the junction left unmatched. The CDR3 protein is CASSQGGQGAGELFF. CDR3 in DNA: TGCGCCAGCAGCCAAGGGGGACAGGGGGCCGGGGAGCTGTTTTTT.

This chain connects TRBV24-1 to TRBJ1-5; D ambiguous. Germline CDR1 KGHDR, CDR2 SFDVKD. The CDR3 consists of 14 residues. Trimming stripped 3 bases from V and 7 bases from J, with 12 bases between. The CDR3 loop reads CATSDPRTWQPQHF. CDR3 nucleotide sequence: TGTGCCACCAGTGATCCTCGTACGTGGCAGCCCCAGCATTTT.

The rearrangement uses TRBV6-1 and TRBJ1-2; D is ambiguous. Trimming stripped 3 bases from V and 4 bases from J, with 9 bases between. The length of the CDR3 is 13 residues. Per germline, CDR1 MNHNS and CDR2 SASEGT. This CDR3 reads CASSDGIIYGYTF. The CDR3 DNA follows: TGTGCCAGCAGTGATGGGATCATCTATGGCTACACCTTC.

The J gene is TRBJ2-3, the V gene TRBV21-1; TRBD2, the D gene given by the table, was not confirmed from the DNA. TRBV21-1 represents a pseudogene. This CDR3 region has 17 residues. CDR3 protein: CASSKFKGLAAREAQYF. The CDR3 region has the DNA TGTGCCAGCAGCAAATTTAAGGGACTAGCGGCAAGGGAGGCGCAGTATTTT.

The rearrangement links TRBV5-6 to TRBJ1-4; D may be TRBD1 (6 bases). This CDR3 comprises 14 residues. The V and J ends lost 3 bases and 8 bases respectively, with 14 bases between them. CDR1 SGHDT and CDR2 YYEEEE come from the germline V gene. The CDR3 DNA follows: TGTGCCAGCAGCTGGGGCTGGGGGGGCGAAAAACTGTTTTTT. Protein product: CASSWGWGGEKLFF.

The rearrangement links TRBV7-8 to TRBJ1-1, with 9 bases that match TRBD1. The CDR3 extends over 16 amino acids. Germline assignment: CDR1 SGHVS and CDR2 FQNEAQ. The ends lost 2 bases at V and 7 bases at J; junction bases unmatched: 11. The CDR3 DNA follows: TGTGCCAGCAGCTTATCCCTGGACAGGGGAGGCGATGAAGCTTTCTTT. Translating it yields CASSLSLDRGGDEAFF.

The chain recombines TRBV24-1 with TRBJ1-2; 10 bases map to TRBD1. Germline CDR1 reads KGHDR; CDR2 reads SFDVKD. The ends lost 9 bases at V and 4 bases at J; junction bases unmatched: 4. CDR3 length: 13 amino acids. Here the CDR3 DNA reads TGTGCCACCGCCGGACAGGGGGGCTATGGCTACACCTTC. Translating gives CATAGQGGYGYTF.

The chain recombines TRBV29-1 with TRBJ2-7, with 9 positions matching TRBD1. In germline, CDR1 is SQVTM, CDR2 ANQGSEA. V lost 4 bases and J lost 5; bases outside the gene matches: 6. The CDR3 is made up of 13 amino acids. In nucleotides, the CDR3 is TGCAGCGTTGGCCGACAGGGGGATCACGAGCAGTACTTC. Its protein product is CSVGRQGDHEQYF.

This clone was observed a few times. The rearrangement joins TRBV2 to TRBJ1-1, with D unresolved. The germline CDR1 and CDR2 sequences are SNHLY and FYNNEI. V was trimmed by 3 bases and J by 4 bases, leaving 6 bases between them. CDR3 length: 12 residues. CDR3: CASSEGFTEAFF. The CDR3 DNA sequence: TGTGCCAGCAGTGAGGGTTTCACTGAAGCTTTCTTT.

This chain links TRBV14 with TRBJ1-5; tentative D call: TRBD1 (5 bases). The V gene's germline CDR1 is SGHDN and CDR2 FVKESK. The CDR3 runs to 13 residues. V dropped 4 bases and J dropped 5 bases, with 9 bases sitting between them. For the CDR3, the DNA is TGTGCCAGCAGCCGCTCAGGGCATCAGCCCCAGCATTTT. Translation gives CASSRSGHQPQHF.

This clone was counted once. The J gene is TRBJ2-1, the V gene TRBV14; D is perhaps TRBD1 (5 bases). This CDR3 contains 15 residues. Trimming left V 5 bases short and J 6 bases short, with 17 bases between. CDR1 and CDR2 from the germline V gene are SGHDN and FVKESK. CDR3 coding DNA: TGTGCCAGCAGCGAAGGTGGCAGGGTAAGCAATGAGCAGTTCTTC. Its translation is CASSEGGRVSNEQFF.

The chain uses TRBV10-3 and TRBJ2-3; 12 bases fit TRBD2. Per the germline V gene, CDR1 is ENHRY and CDR2 is SYGVKD. J lost 0 bases, V lost 3 bases, and 7 bases had no gene match. CDR3 length: 18 residues. The chain's CDR3 is CAISDGLAGGPSTDTQYF. The CDR3 bases are TGTGCCATCAGTGATGGCCTAGCGGGGGGGCCTAGCACAGATACGCAGTATTTT.

This clone was seen a single time. The CDR3 spells CASSTSRGLYEQYF. CDR3 DNA sequence: TGTGCCAGCAGCACCAGCAGGGGGCTATACGAGCAGTACTTC. The chain combines TRBV7-9 with TRBJ2-7; TRBD1 matches at 8 bases. The germline V gene encodes CDR1 SEHNR and CDR2 FQNEAQ (reference sequence). The CDR3 extends over 14 amino acids. Trimming took 5 bases from V and 4 from J; bases not matched to a gene: 7.

Turning to this clone: The germline gene is not matched at one end of the junction; a read error may be the cause. J is TRBJ2-7 and V is TRBV19; possibly TRBD1 for D (5 bases). The CDR3 totals 12 residues. Germline V gives CDR1 LNHDA, CDR2 SQIVND (reference sequence). CDR3 residues: CASSMGSANRGF. The CDR3 nucleotides are TGTGCCAGTAGTATGGGGTCGGCCAATAGGGGCTTC.

Here the CDR3 DNA reads TGTGCCAGCAGAATCATGGGAGGGGGGGCTAAGGGCACCGGGGAGCTGTTTTTT. As protein: CASRIMGGGAKGTGELFF. The chain uses TRBV27 and TRBJ2-2; D possibly corresponds to TRBD2 (7 bases). V was shortened by 6 bases and J by 4 bases, with 24 bases between the two germline ends. Germline CDR1 reads MNHEY; CDR2 reads SMNVEV (reference sequence). This CDR3 has 18 amino acids.

The chain combines TRBV5-1 with TRBJ1-1; D gene ambiguous. CDR3 size: 16 residues. The V end was cut by 4 bases, the J end by 1 base, with 17 bases between. The germline CDR1 and CDR2 sequences are SGHRS and YFSETQ. The CDR3 DNA is TGCGCCAGCAGCCGTGTGGGCGGAAGTGGGAACACTGAAGCTTTCTTT. Its protein is CASSRVGGSGNTEAFF.

This clone was recorded only once. The chain has TRBV6-5 and TRBJ1-6; D remains unclear. CDR1 is MNHEY and CDR2 is SVGAGI in the germline V gene. Trimming removed 6 bases from V and 10 bases from J, with 13 bases in between. The length of the CDR3 is 13 residues. The CDR3 DNA is TGTGCCAGCAGGAAGGACTTCAGGTCACCCCTCCACTTT. It encodes CASRKDFRSPLHF.

This chain joins TRBV11-1 and TRBJ2-3, with 8 positions matching TRBD2. The CDR3 has 14 residues. Per the germline V gene, CDR1 is SGHAT and CDR2 is FQDESV (reference sequence). The ends lost 7 bases at V and 10 bases at J; junction bases unmatched: 13. The CDR3 here is CASTFGPSGPSQYF. For the CDR3, the DNA is TGTGCCAGCACCTTCGGGCCTAGCGGGCCTTCGCAGTATTTT.